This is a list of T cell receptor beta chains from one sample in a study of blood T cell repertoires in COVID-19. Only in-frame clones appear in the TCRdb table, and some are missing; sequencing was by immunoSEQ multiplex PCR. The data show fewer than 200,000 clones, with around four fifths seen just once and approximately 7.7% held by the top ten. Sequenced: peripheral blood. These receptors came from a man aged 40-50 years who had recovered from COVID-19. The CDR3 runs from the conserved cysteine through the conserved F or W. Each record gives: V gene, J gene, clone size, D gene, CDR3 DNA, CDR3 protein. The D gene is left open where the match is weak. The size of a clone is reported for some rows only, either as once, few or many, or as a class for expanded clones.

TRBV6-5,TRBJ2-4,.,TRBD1,TGTGCCAGCAGTTCCGACAGGGAGCGAGCCAAAAACATTCAGTACTTC,CASSSDRERAKNIQYF
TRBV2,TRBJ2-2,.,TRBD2,TGTGCCAGCAGTCTTAGCGGGGGGGCGATCGGGGAGCTGTTTTTT,CASSLSGGAIGELFF
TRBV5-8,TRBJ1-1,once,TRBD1,TGTGCCAGCAGCTTGTCCGGGACAGCGGGGAACACTGAAGCTTTCTTT,CASSLSGTAGNTEAFF
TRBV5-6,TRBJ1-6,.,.,TGTGCCAGCAGCCCGGGGGAAGTCGATAATTCACCCCTCCACTTT,CASSPGEVDNSPLHF
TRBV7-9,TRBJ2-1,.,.,TGTGCCAGCAGCCAAGCCCGCGATGAGCAGTTCTTC,CASSQARDEQFF
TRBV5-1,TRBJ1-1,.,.,TGCGCCAGCAGCTCGTACGGGGGGAGGAACACTGAAGCTTTCTTT,CASSSYGGRNTEAFF
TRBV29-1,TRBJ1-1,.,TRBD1,TGCAGCGTTGAAAGGACAGGATCGAACACTGAAGCTTTCTTT,CSVERTGSNTEAFF
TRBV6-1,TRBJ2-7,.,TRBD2,TGTGCCAGCAGTGATCTTCCCGGGGGGGTCTACGAGCAGTACTTC,CASSDLPGGVYEQYF
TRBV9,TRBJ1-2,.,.,TGTGCCAGCAGCGTAGACAGTTTATATGGCTACACCTTC,CASSVDSLYGYTF
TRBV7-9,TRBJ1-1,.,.,TGTGCCAGCAGCTTACCGCCCGCGACTGAAGCTTTCTTT,CASSLPPATEAFF
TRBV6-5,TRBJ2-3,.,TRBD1,TGTGCCAGCAGGGAGACAGGGTTTAAAGATACGCAGTATTTT,CASRETGFKDTQYF
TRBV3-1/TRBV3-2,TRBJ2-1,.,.,TGTGCCAGCAGCCAAGAAGTGAGGTTCTACAATGAGCAGTTCTTC,CASSQEVRFYNEQFF
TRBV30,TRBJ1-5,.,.,TGTGCCTGGAGTGGACAGTCCAATCAGCCCCAGCATTTT,CAWSGQSNQPQHF
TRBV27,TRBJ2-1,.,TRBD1,TGTGCCAGCAGTCCTGGGACAGCTACCTACAATGAGCAGTTCTTC,CASSPGTATYNEQFF
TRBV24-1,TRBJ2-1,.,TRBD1,TGTGCCACCGGGACAGGGACCTACAATGAGCAGTTCTTC,CATGTGTYNEQFF
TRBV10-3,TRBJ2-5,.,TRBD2,TGTGCCATCAGTGAGACGGGAGGCTGGGAGACCCAGTACTTC,CAISETGGWETQYF
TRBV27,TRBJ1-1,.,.,TGTGCCAGCAGTTTAAGGACAGTCACTGAAGCTTTCTTT,CASSLRTVTEAFF
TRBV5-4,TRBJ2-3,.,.,TGTGCCAGCAGCTTGGAAACAGTAACAGATACGCAGTATTTT,CASSLETVTDTQYF
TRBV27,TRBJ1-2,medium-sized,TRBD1,TGTGCCAGGAACCGGGACAGGCCGAACTATGGCTACACCTTC,CARNRDRPNYGYTF
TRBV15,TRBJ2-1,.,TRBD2,TGTGCCACCAGCAGAGATAAAGACAAGACTAGCGGGAGCTACAATGAGCAGTTCTTC,CATSRDKDKTSGSYNEQFF
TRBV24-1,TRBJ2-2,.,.,TGTGCCACCAGTGATTCCCCTCCAGGGGCTCCTAACACCGGGGAGCTGTTTTTT,CATSDSPPGAPNTGELFF
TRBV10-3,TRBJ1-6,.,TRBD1,TGTGCCATCAGCCGGACAGGGTATAATTCACCCCTCCACTTT,CAISRTGYNSPLHF
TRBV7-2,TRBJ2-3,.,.,TGTGCCAGCAGCTTTATAGGGGGGGTGGATACGCAGTATTTT,CASSFIGGVDTQYF